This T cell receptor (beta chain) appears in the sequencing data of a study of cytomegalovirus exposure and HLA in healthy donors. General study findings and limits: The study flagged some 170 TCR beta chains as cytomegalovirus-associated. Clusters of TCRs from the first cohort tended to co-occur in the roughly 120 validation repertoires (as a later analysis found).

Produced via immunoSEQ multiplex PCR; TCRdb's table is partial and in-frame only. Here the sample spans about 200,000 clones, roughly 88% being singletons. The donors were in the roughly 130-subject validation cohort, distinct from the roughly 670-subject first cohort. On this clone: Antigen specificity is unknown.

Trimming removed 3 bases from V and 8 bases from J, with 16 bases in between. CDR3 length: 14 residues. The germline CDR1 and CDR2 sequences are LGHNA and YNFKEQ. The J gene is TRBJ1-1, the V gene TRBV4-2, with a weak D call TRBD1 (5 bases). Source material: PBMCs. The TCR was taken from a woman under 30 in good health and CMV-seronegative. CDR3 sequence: CASSQEGPYQEAFF. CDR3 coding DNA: TGTGCCAGCAGCCAGGAGGGGCCCTATCAAGAAGCTTTCTTT.